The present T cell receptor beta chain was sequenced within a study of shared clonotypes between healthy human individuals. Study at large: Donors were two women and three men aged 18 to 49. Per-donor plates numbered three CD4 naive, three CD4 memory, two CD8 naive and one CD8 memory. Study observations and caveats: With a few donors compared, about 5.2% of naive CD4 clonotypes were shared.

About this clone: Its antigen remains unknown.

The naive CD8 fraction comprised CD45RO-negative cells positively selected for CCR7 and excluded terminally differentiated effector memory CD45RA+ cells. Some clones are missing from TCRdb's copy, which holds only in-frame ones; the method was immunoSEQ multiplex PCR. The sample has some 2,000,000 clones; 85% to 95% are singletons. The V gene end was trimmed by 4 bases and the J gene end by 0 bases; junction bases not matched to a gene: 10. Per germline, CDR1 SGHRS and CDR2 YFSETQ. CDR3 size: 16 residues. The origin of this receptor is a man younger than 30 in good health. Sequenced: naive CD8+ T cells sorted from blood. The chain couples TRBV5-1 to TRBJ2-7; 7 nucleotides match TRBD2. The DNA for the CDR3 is TGCGCCAGCAGCCAAGGACTGGGAGGGAGCTCCTACGAGCAGTACTTC. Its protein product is CASSQGLGGSSYEQYF. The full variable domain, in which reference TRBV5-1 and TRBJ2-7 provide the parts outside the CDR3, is KAGVTQTPRYLIKTRGQQVTLSCSPISGHRSVSWYQQTPGQGLQFLFEYFSETQRNKGNFPGRFSGRQFSNSRSEMNVSTLELGDSALYLCASSQGLGGSSYEQYFGPGTRLTVT.